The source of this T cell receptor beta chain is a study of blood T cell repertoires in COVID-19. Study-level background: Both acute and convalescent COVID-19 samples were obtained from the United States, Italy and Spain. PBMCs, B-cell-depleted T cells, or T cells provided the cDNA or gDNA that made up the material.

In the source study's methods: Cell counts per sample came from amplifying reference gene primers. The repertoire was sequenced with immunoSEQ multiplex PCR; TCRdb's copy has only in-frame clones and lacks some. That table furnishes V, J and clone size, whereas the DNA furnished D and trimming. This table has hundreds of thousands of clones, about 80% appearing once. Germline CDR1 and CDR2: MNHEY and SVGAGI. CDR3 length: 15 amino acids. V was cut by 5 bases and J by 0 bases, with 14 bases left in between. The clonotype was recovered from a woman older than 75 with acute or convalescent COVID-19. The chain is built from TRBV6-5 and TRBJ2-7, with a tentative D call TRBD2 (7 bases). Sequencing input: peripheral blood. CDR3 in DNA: TGTGCCAGCAGTACGGGGGGCACGGGCTCCTACGAGCAGTACTTC. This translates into CASSTGGTGSYEQYF.